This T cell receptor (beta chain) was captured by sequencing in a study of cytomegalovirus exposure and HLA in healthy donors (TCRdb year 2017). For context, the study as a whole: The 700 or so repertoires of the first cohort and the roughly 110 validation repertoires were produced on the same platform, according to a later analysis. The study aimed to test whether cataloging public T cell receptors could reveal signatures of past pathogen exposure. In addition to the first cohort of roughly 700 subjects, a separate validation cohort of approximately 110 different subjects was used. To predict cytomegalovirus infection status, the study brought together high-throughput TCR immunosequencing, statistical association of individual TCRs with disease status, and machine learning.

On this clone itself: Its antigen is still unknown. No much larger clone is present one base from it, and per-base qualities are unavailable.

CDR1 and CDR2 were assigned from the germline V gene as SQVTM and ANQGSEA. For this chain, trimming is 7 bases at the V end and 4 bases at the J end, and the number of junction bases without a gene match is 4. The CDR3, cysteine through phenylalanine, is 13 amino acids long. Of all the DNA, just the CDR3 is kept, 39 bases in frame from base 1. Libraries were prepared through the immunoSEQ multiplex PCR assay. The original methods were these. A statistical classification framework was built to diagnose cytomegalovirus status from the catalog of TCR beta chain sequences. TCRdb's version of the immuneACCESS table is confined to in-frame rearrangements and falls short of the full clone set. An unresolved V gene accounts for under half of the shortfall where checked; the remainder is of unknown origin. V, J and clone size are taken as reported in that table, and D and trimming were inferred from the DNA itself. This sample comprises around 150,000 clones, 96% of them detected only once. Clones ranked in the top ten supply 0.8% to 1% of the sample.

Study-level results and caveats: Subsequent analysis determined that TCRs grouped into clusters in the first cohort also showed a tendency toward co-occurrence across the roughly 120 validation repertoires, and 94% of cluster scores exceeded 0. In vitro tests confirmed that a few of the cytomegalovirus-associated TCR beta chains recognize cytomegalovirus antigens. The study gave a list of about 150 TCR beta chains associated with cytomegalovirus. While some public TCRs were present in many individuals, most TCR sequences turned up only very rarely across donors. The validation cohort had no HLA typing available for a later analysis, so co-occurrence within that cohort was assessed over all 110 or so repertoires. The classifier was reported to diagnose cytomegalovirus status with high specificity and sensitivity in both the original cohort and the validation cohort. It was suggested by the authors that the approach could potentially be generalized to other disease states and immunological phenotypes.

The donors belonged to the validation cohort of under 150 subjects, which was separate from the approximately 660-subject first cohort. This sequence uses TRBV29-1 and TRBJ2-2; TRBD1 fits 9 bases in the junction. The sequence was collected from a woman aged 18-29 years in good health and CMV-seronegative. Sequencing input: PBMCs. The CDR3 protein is CSALTGGTGELFF. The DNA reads TGCAGCGCTTTGACAGGGGGCACCGGGGAGCTGTTTTTT.